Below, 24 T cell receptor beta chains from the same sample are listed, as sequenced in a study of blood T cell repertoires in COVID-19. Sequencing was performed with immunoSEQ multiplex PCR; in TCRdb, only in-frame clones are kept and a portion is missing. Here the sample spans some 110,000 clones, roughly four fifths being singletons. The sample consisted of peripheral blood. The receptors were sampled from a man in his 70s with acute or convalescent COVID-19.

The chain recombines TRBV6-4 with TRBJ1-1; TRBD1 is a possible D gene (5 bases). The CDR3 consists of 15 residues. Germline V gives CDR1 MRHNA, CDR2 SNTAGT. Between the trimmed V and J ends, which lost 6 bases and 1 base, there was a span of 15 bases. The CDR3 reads CASRPLGQGNTEAFF. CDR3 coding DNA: TGTGCCAGCAGACCCCTGGGGCAGGGGAACACTGAAGCTTTCTTT.

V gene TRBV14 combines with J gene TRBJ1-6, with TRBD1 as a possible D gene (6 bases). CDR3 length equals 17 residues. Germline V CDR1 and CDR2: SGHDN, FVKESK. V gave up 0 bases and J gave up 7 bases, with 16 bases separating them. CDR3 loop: CASSQEGGQKGNSPLHF. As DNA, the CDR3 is TGTGCCAGCAGCCAAGAAGGTGGACAGAAAGGAAATTCACCCCTCCACTTT.

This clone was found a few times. The CDR3, as DNA: TGTGCCAGCAGTTGGGGAGATTACACTGAAGCTTTCTTT. This sequence encodes CASSWGDYTEAFF. This chain uses TRBV6-5 with TRBJ1-1; D is ambiguous. Trimming stripped 4 bases from V and 3 bases from J, with 9 bases between. The CDR3 extends over 13 amino acids. Germline V gene data show CDR1 as MNHEY and CDR2 as SVGAGI.

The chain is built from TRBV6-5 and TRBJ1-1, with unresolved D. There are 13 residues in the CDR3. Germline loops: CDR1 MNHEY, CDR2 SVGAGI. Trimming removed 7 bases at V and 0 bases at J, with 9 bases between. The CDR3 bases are TGTGCCAGCAACCGCGTAATGAACACTGAAGCTTTCTTT. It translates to CASNRVMNTEAFF.

CDR3 sequence: CASTPALRDRGYEQYF. The DNA of the CDR3 is TGTGCCAGCACTCCAGCCCTCCGGGACAGGGGATACGAGCAGTACTTC. The V and J genes are TRBV28 and TRBJ2-7, with 10 nucleotides matching TRBD1. Looked up from germline, CDR1 is MDHEN and CDR2 is SYDVKM. Trimming removed 7 bases from V and 4 bases from J; junction bases left unmatched: 13. This CDR3 has 16 residues.

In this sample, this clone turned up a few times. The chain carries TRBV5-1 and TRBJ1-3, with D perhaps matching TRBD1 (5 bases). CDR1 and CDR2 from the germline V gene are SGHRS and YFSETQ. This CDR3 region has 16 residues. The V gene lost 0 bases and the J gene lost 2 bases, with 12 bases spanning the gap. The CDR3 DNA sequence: TGCGCCAGCAGCTTGGCCAGGGTGAAGGCTGGAAACACCATATATTTT. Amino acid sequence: CASSLARVKAGNTIYF.

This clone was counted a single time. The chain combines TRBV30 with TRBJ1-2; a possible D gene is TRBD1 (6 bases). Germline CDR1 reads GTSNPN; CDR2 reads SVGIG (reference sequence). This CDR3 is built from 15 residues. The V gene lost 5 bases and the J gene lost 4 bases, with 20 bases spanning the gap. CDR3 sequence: CAWGPGGATLYGYTF. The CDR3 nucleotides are TGTGCCTGGGGTCCGGGGGGGGCCACCCTCTATGGCTACACCTTC.

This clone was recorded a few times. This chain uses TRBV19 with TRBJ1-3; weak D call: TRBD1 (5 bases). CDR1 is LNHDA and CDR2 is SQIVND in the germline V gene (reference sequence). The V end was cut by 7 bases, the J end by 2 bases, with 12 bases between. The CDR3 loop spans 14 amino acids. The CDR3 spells CASIPGGTGNTIYF. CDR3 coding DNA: TGTGCCAGTATTCCCGGGGGGACTGGAAACACCATATATTTT.

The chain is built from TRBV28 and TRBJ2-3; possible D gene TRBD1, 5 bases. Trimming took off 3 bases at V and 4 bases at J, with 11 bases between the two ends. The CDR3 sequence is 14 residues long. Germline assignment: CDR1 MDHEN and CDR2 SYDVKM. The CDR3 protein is CASSFDDRSDTQYF. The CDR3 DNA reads TGTGCCAGCAGTTTTGACGACAGATCAGATACGCAGTATTTT.

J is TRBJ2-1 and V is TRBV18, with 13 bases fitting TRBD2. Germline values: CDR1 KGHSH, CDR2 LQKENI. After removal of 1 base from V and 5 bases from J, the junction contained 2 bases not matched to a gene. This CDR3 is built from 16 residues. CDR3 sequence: CASSPRLAGGNNEQFF. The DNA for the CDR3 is TGTGCCAGCTCACCACGACTAGCGGGGGGCAACAATGAGCAGTTCTTC.

The CDR3 sequence: CASSYSSDNSPLHF. CDR3 nucleotide sequence: TGTGCCAGCAGTTATTCGAGCGATAATTCACCCCTCCACTTT. The V gene is TRBV6-5, the J gene TRBJ1-6; no clear D. This CDR3 is built from 14 residues. V lost 3 bases and J 5 bases, leaving 8 bases between the germline ends. Looked up from germline, CDR1 is MNHEY and CDR2 is SVGAGI.

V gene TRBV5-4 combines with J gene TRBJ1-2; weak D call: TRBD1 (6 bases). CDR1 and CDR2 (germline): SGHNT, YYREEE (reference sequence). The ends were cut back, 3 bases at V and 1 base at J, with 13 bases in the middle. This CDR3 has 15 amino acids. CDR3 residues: CASSSHRDLNYGYTF. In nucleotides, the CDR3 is TGTGCCAGCAGCTCACACAGGGACCTTAACTATGGCTACACCTTC.

CDR3 amino acids: CASSLVTQGAYHGYTF. The CDR3 coding sequence is TGTGCCAGCAGTTTGGTGACTCAGGGGGCGTATCATGGCTACACCTTC. The chain has TRBV28 and TRBJ1-2, with TRBD1 matching 8 bases. Unmatched junction bases numbered 12, after V lost 3 bases and J lost 6 bases. There are 16 residues in the CDR3. CDR1 and CDR2 from the germline V gene are MDHEN and SYDVKM.

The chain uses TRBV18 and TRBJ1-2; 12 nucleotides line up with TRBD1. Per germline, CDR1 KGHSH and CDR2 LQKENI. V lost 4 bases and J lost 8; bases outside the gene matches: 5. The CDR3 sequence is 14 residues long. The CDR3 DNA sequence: TGTGCCAGCTCACGGGGACAGGGGGCGACCGGCTACACCTTC. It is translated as CASSRGQGATGYTF.

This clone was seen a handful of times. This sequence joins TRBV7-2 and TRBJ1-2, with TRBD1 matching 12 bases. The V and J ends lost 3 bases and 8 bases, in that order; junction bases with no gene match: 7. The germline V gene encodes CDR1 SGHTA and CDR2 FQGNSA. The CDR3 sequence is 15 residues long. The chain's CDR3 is CASSFSRDRGRGYTF. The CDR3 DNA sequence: TGTGCCAGCAGCTTCTCCCGGGACAGGGGGCGAGGCTACACCTTC.

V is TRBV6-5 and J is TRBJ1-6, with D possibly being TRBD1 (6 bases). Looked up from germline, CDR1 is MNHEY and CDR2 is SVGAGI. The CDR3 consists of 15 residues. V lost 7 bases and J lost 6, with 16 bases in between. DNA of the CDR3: TGTGCCAGCACCACAGGGTTTCGTTCTAATTCACCCCTCCACTTT. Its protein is CASTTGFRSNSPLHF.

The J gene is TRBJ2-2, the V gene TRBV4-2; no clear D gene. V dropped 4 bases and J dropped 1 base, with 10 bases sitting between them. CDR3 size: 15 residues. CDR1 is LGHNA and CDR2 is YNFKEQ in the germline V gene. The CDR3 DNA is TGTGCCAGCAGCCCTGGGCTCAGGAACACCGGGGAGCTGTTTTTT. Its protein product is CASSPGLRNTGELFF.

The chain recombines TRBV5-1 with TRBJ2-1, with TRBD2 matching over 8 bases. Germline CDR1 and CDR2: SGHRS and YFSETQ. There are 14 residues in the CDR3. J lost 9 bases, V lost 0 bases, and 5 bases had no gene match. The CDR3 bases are TGCGCCAGCAGCTTGGCATTAGCGGGGAGTGAGCAGTTCTTC. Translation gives CASSLALAGSEQFF.

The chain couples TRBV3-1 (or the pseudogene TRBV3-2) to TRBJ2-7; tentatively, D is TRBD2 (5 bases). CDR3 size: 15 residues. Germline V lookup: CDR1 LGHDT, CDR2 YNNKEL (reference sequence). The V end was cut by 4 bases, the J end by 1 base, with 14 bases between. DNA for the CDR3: TGTGCCAGCAGCCGGGAGTCCAGGTCTTCCTACGAGCAGTACTTC. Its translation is CASSRESRSSYEQYF.

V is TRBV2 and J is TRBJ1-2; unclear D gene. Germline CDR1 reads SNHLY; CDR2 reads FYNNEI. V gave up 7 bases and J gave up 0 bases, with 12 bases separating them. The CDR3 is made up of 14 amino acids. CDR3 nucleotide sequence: TGTGCCAGCAACAGATTAACAGCTAACTATGGCTACACCTTC. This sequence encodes CASNRLTANYGYTF.

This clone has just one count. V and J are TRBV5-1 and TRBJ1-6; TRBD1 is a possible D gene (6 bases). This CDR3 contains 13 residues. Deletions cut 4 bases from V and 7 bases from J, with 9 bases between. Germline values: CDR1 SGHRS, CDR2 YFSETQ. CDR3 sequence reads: CASSVDRNSPLHF. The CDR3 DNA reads TGCGCCAGCAGCGTAGACAGGAATTCACCCCTCCACTTT.

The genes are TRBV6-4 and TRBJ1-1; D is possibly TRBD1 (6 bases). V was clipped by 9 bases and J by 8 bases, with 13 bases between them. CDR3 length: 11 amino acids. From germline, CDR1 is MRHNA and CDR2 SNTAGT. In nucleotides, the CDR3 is TGTGCCAGAGACCCGGGACAAGAAGCTTTCTTT. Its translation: CARDPGQEAFF.

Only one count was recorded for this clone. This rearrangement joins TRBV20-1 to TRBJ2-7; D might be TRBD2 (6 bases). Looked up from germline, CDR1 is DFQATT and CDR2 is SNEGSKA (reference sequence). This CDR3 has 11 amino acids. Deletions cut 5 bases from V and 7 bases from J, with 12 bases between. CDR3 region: CSAPGVSEQYF. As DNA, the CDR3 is TGCAGTGCTCCGGGGGTTTCGGAGCAGTACTTC.

The CDR3 protein is CSAHRGYEQFF. CDR3 bases: TGCAGTGCTCACAGGGGCTATGAGCAGTTCTTC. The chain joins TRBV20-1 to TRBJ2-1; 7 bases fit TRBD1. Germline trimming cut 5 bases from V and 8 bases from J; bases unmatched to any gene: 3. The CDR3 consists of 11 residues. CDR1 is DFQATT and CDR2 is SNEGSKA in the germline V gene (reference sequence).